One T cell receptor beta chain is described in this entry. In germline, CDR1 is KGHDR, CDR2 SFDVKD. V lost 6 bases to trimming and J lost 5 bases; unmatched junction nucleotides: 6. The CDR3 runs to 15 residues. The entry originates in a study of blood T cell repertoires in COVID-19. Overall study context: The United States, Italy and Spain supplied acute and convalescent COVID-19 samples. Sample material is recorded as cDNA or gDNA derived from T cells, B-cell-depleted T cells, or PBMCs.

Using immunoSEQ multiplex PCR, the repertoire was profiled, and TCRdb retains in-frame clones only, with some absent. The table includes roughly 100,000 clones, roughly 80% detected once. The V and J genes are TRBV24-1 and TRBJ1-6; 7 nucleotides match TRBD1. Sequenced material: peripheral blood. This clonotype was sampled from a human donor in a cohort sampled during active COVID-19. DNA of the CDR3: TGTGCCACCAGTCCTGGGACAGCTGATAATTCACCCCTCCACTTT. This sequence encodes CATSPGTADNSPLHF.